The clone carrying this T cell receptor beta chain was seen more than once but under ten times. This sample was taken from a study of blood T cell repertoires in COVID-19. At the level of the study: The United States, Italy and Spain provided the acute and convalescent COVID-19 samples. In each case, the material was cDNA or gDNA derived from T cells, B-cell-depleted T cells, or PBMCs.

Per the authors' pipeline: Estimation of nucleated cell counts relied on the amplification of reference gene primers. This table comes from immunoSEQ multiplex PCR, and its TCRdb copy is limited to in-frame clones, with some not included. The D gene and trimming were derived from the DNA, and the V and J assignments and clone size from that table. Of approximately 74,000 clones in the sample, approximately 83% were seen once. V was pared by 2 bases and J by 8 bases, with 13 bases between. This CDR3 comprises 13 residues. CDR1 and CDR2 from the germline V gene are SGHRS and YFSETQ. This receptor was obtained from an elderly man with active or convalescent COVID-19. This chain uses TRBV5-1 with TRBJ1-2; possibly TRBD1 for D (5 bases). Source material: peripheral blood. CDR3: CASSFPNGAGYTF. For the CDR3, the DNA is TGCGCCAGCAGCTTCCCTAATGGGGCGGGCTACACCTTC.